This T cell receptor beta chain appears in the sequencing data of a study of early stage breast cancer tumors. On this clone itself: What it binds is unknown.

Germline-derived CDR1 and CDR2 are KGHSH and LQKENI. The CDR3 spans 15 residues. J was trimmed by 6 bases and V by 4 bases; bases with no gene match: 4. TCRdb's copy holds only in-frame clones and misses some; the assay was immunoSEQ multiplex PCR. This sample yields 45,000 to 60,000 clones, of which about 80% are seen a single time; more than 1.1% belongs to the top ten. Broader study findings: Tumors had about 2.3-fold higher T cell density than normal breast.

Sample: blood. This sequence originates from a person in their fifties with breast cancer. The chain recombines TRBV18 with TRBJ2-1; 12 positions match TRBD2. The chain's CDR3 is CASSRLAGDFNEQFF. CDR3 DNA sequence: TGTGCCAGCTCACGACTAGCGGGGGACTTCAATGAGCAGTTCTTC.